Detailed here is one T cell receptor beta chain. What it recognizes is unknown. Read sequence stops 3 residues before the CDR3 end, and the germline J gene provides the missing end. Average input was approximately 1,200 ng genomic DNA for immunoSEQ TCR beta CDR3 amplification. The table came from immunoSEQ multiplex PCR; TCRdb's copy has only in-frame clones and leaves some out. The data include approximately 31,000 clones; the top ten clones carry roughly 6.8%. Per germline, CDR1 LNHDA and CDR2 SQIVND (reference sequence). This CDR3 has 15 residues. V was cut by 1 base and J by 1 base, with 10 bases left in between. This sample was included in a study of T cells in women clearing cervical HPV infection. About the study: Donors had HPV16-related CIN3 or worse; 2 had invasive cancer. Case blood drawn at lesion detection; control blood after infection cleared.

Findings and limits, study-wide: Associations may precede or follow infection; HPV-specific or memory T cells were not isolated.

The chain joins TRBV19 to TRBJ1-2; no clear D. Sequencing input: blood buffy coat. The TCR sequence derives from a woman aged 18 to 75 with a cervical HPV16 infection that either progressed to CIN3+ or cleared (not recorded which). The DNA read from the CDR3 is TGTGCCAGTAGTATAGGGACCGGGGATAACTATGGC. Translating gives CASSIGTGDNYG. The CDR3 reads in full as CASSIGTGDNYGYTF.